This TCR beta chain was retrieved from a study of blood T cells in healthy people across ages. The study, taken as a whole, reports: Per-million-T-cell TCR beta diversity fell roughly linearly with age. Among long-lived donors, naive CD4+ cells were more numerous and diversity higher than in aged donors.

The second PCR ran roughly 6 to 11 cycles with a sample-barcoded 5' primer and J-beta primers. TCRdb re-called the 5' RACE reads with MiXCR, one entry per CDR3 protein. The top ten hold about 7.7% of the sample, which has roughly 1,700,000 distinct CDR3 sequences, roughly 27% seen once. Turning to this clonotype: Its antigen remains unknown.

V shed 3 bases and J 7 bases; nucleotides not matched to a gene: 9. The CDR3 consists of 14 residues. The V gene's germline CDR1 is DFQATT and CDR2 SNEGSKA (reference sequence). The sample providers were healthy Caucasian people from Russia, aged about 6 to 95. Isolation recovered at least 6.5 million PBMCs from every sample. This receptor was taken from a woman aged 30 to 39 in good health. The chain has TRBV20-1 and TRBJ2-7; 10 bases line up with TRBD2. The specimen sequenced was blood. In DNA, the CDR3 is TGCAGTGCTAGGAGAGTTAGCGGGGGGATTGAGCAGTACTTC. It translates to CSARRVSGGIEQYF.